This entry lists 15 T cell receptor beta chains sequenced from one sample in a study of blood T cell repertoires in COVID-19. Produced via immunoSEQ multiplex PCR; TCRdb's table is partial and in-frame only. The sample contains around 67,000 clones, about 90% of which appear only once. The sequencing sample was made of peripheral blood. Receptors were obtained from a man over 45 with active COVID-19.

This chain joins TRBV6-1 and TRBJ2-2; 7 bases are shared with TRBD2. Germline V gives CDR1 MNHNS, CDR2 SASEGT. CDR3 length: 14 residues. V lost 1 base to trimming and J lost 5 bases; unmatched junction nucleotides: 1. CDR3 loop: CASSEEGGTGELFF. CDR3 nucleotide sequence: TGTGCCAGCAGTGAAGAGGGAGGGACCGGGGAGCTGTTTTTT.

This clone came up once. The DNA is omitted, as the CDR3 cannot be located on it reliably, and the CDR3 follows TCRdb's listing. V and J are TRBV6-6 and TRBJ1-3; the table's D call, TRBD1, was not checked against the DNA. In germline, CDR1 is MNHNY, CDR2 SVGAGI (reference sequence). The CDR3 spans 13 residues, counting both ends. This CDR3 is CASSSGQGNTIYF.

The table lists this clone with a few counts. The rearrangement uses TRBV5-1 and TRBJ2-2, with D uncertain. V was cut by 0 bases and J by 5 bases, with 8 bases left in between. The CDR3 covers 14 residues. CDR1 SGHRS and CDR2 YFSETQ come from the germline V gene. CDR3 DNA sequence: TGCGCCAGCAGCTTGGGTGAGATAACCGGGGAGCTGTTTTTT. Amino acids: CASSLGEITGELFF.

V is TRBV9 and J is TRBJ2-1; 9 bases match TRBD1. From germline, CDR1 is SGDLS and CDR2 YYNGEE. Germline trimming cut 0 bases from V and 7 bases from J; bases unmatched to any gene: 11. The CDR3 extends over 17 amino acids. The CDR3 DNA follows: TGTGCCAGCAGCGTAGTTTTCGGGACAGGGCCGATGAATGAGCAGTTCTTC. This sequence encodes CASSVVFGTGPMNEQFF.

CDR3 coding DNA: TGTGCCAGCAGTTATGACAGGGCGAACACTGAAGCTTTCTTT. Translating it yields CASSYDRANTEAFF. The rearrangement links TRBV6-5 to TRBJ1-1, with 7 bases matching TRBD1. Germline CDR1 is MNHEY and CDR2 is SVGAGI. This CDR3 contains 14 residues. J gave up 1 base and V 3 bases, and 2 bases lay outside the gene matches.

The rearrangement links TRBV5-6 to TRBJ1-2; 8 bases align to TRBD1. From germline, CDR1 is SGHDT and CDR2 YYEEEE. This CDR3 is 16 amino acids long. With 0 bases clipped from V and 2 bases from J, the junction kept 6 bases outside the gene matches. The CDR3 DNA sequence: TGTGCCAGCAGCTTGGCCTGGACAGGGTTGAACTATGGCTACACCTTC. Its protein is CASSLAWTGLNYGYTF.

The rearrangement joins TRBV4-3 to TRBJ2-1; 12 bases line up with TRBD2. This CDR3 region has 15 residues. V dropped 4 bases and J dropped 12; count of bases not matched to a gene: 10. The germline CDR1 and CDR2 sequences are LGHNA and YSLEER. CDR3 DNA sequence: TGCGCCAGCAGCCTAGATCTAGCGGGAGGGGGGAGGCAGTTCTTC. It encodes CASSLDLAGGGRQFF.

The chain links TRBV11-1 to TRBJ2-1; TRBD2 matches 8 bases. From germline, CDR1 is SGHAT and CDR2 FQDESV (reference sequence). The CDR3 has 15 residues. The V segment lost 5 bases and the J segment 4 bases; nucleotides outside the gene matches: 7. CDR3 sequence: CASSRAGAVYNEQFF. CDR3 bases: TGTGCCAGCAGCCGAGCGGGAGCGGTATACAATGAGCAGTTCTTC.

The V gene is TRBV28, the J gene TRBJ2-3, with D maybe TRBD1 (5 bases). The CDR3 has 15 amino acids. V was clipped by 3 bases and J by 1 base, with 11 bases between them. Germline values: CDR1 MDHEN, CDR2 SYDVKM. Here the CDR3 reads CASSFKGSGTDTQYF. CDR3 bases: TGTGCCAGCAGTTTTAAGGGGTCGGGCACAGATACGCAGTATTTT.

The chain links TRBV24-1 to TRBJ2-1; TRBD2 matches 8 bases. CDR1 is KGHDR, CDR2 SFDVKD, per germline. V gave up 4 bases and J gave up 9 bases; unmatched junction bases: 10. The CDR3 sequence is 15 residues long. CDR3 region: CATSDRAGGPSEQFF. CDR3 nucleotides: TGTGCCACCAGTGACCGTGCGGGAGGCCCATCTGAGCAGTTCTTC.

The genes are TRBV18 and TRBJ1-2; 7 nucleotides align to TRBD1. Germline lookup yields CDR1 KGHSH and CDR2 LQKENI. This CDR3 is 15 amino acids long. Unmatched junction bases numbered 12, after V lost 5 bases and J lost 6 bases. The CDR3 loop is CASSTQGPLMDGYTF. DNA for the CDR3: TGTGCCAGCTCAACACAGGGGCCCCTGATGGATGGCTACACCTTC.

This sequence joins TRBV9 and TRBJ2-3, with 8 bases aligning to TRBD1. Per the germline V gene, CDR1 is SGDLS and CDR2 is YYNGEE. V was pared by 3 bases and J by 2 bases, with 8 bases of the junction left unmatched. The CDR3 spans 16 residues. CDR3: CASSGGDRSYTDTQYF. The CDR3 DNA reads as TGTGCCAGCAGCGGGGGGGACAGGAGCTACACAGATACGCAGTATTTT.

The chain uses TRBV5-1 and TRBJ2-7; the match to TRBD1 covers 12 bases. This CDR3 contains 15 residues. The V gene end was trimmed by 6 bases and the J gene end by 6 bases; junction bases not matched to a gene: 10. CDR1 and CDR2 (germline): SGHRS, YFSETQ. The CDR3 nucleotides are TGCGCCAGCACCGACCGCGCGGGACAGGGGGCCGAGCAGTACTTC. The encoded protein is CASTDRAGQGAEQYF. The complete variable domain, with remaining parts taken from reference TRBV5-1 and TRBJ2-7, reads KAGVTQTPRYLIKTRGQQVTLSCSPISGHRSVSWYQQTPGQGLQFLFEYFSETQRNKGNFPGRFSGRQFSNSRSEMNVSTLELGDSALYLCASTDRAGQGAEQYFGPGTRLTVT.

The chain combines TRBV14 with TRBJ2-5, with D hard to call. With 2 bases removed from V and 5 bases from J, the gap between germline ends came to 6 bases. The germline V gene encodes CDR1 SGHDN and CDR2 FVKESK. There are 12 residues in the CDR3. The DNA of the CDR3 is TGTGCCAGCAGCCAATCGCGGGAGACCCAGTACTTC. Residues: CASSQSRETQYF.

This clone was counted between two and nine times. The V call is TRBV7-9, the J call TRBJ2-2; TRBD1 aligns across 7 bases. The V gene's germline CDR1 is SEHNR and CDR2 FQNEAQ (reference sequence). Losses at the gene ends were 7 bases for V and 2 bases for J; bases not matched to a gene: 4. The CDR3 contains 14 residues. The CDR3, as DNA: TGTGCCAGCACCCGGGACAGTAACACCGGGGAGCTGTTTTTT. It translates to CASTRDSNTGELFF.